The clone carrying this TCR beta chain was observed a handful of times. Its antigen remains unidentified. It was RNA transcripts that yielded the amplified TCR beta CDR3 regions. The HTBI primer set drove a first-round RT-PCR of the TCR CDR3. TCRdb independently ran MiXCR on the multiplex PCR reads; one entry per CDR3 protein. Of 500,000 to 600,000 distinct CDR3 sequences detected, more than 45% appear once; the ten largest clones hold about 20%. The V gene lost 3 bases and the J gene lost 4 bases, with 24 bases spanning the gap. This CDR3 comprises 19 residues. Germline V lookup: CDR1 LGHNT, CDR2 FRNRAP. This entry belongs to a study of T cells in Graves' hyperthyroidism and ophthalmopathy. Whole-study findings and limits: Most clonotypes expanded in thyroid above 0.001 were likewise present in blood. In the analysis, a 13 V-J model separated ophthalmopathy from stable hyperthyroidism.

Uncontrolled infection, other autoimmune disease, pregnancy or lactation disqualified patients from enrolment. Every diagnosis used clinical symptoms, serum thyroxine and TRAb, thyroid ultrasound and orbital computed tomography. The sequenced sample was peripheral blood or thyroid tissue (not recorded which). V gene TRBV12-5 combines with J gene TRBJ2-2; a weak D match, TRBD1 (6 bases). This clonotype was obtained from an adult woman with Graves' disease, either hyperthyroidism or ophthalmopathy (not recorded which). CDR3 residues: CASGFLTGLMYPGTGELFF. The CDR3 DNA reads as TGTGCTAGTGGTTTTCTTACAGGGTTGATGTATCCCGGCACCGGGGAGCTGTTTTTT. Filled out from reference TRBV12-5 and TRBJ2-2, the complete variable domain reads DARVTQTPRHKVTEMGQEVTMRCQPILGHNTVFWYRQTMMQGLELLAYFRNRAPLDDSGMPKDRFSAEMPDATLATLKIQPSEPRDSAVYFCASGFLTGLMYPGTGELFFGEGSRLTVL.